Listed below are T cell receptor beta chains from one sample, sequenced in a study of T cells in Graves' hyperthyroidism and ophthalmopathy. From the multiplex PCR reads, TCRdb called clonotypes with MiXCR, one entry per CDR3 protein. The repertoire holds 450,000 to 600,000 distinct CDR3 sequences, with 20% as singletons. Sequencing was carried out using blood. The receptors were sampled from a man aged 35 to 55 with Graves' ophthalmopathy. The CDR3 runs from the conserved cysteine through the conserved F or W. D genes are given only for firm matches. Some rows have no size entry. The others give once, few or many, or a class for an expanded clone.

D gene: .; V gene: TRBV20-1; clone size: .; J gene: TRBJ1-4; CDR3 protein: CSARVSRNEKLFF; CDR3 DNA: TGCAGTGCTAGAGTCTCGCGTAATGAAAAACTGTTTTTT
D gene: .; V gene: TRBV20-1; clone size: many; J gene: TRBJ2-1; CDR3 protein: CSARTHNEQFF; CDR3 DNA: TGCAGTGCCCGGACTCACAATGAGCAGTTCTTC
D gene: TRBD1; V gene: TRBV7-4; clone size: .; J gene: TRBJ1-4; CDR3 protein: CASSIRQGGKGNEKLFF; CDR3 DNA: TGTGCCAGCAGCATCCGACAGGGAGGAAAGGGAAATGAAAAACTGTTTTTT
D gene: TRBD2; V gene: TRBV20-1; clone size: .; J gene: TRBJ2-1; CDR3 protein: CSARDPSGSIYEQFF; CDR3 DNA: TGCAGTGCTAGAGATCCTAGCGGGAGTATTTATGAGCAGTTCTTC
D gene: .; V gene: TRBV29-1; clone size: .; J gene: TRBJ2-7; CDR3 protein: CSVEGSSYEQYF; CDR3 DNA: TGCAGCGTTGAAGGGAGCTCCTACGAGCAGTACTTC
D gene: TRBD2; V gene: TRBV6-2/TRBV6-3; clone size: few; J gene: TRBJ2-5; CDR3 protein: CASSAGLAGETQYF; CDR3 DNA: TGTGCCAGCAGTGCTGGACTAGCGGGAGAGACCCAGTACTTC
D gene: TRBD1; V gene: TRBV7-9; clone size: .; J gene: TRBJ1-1; CDR3 protein: CASTRGGGVGTEAFF; CDR3 DNA: TGTGCCAGCACCCGAGGGGGCGGCGTAGGAACTGAAGCTTTCTTT
D gene: .; V gene: TRBV28; clone size: many; J gene: TRBJ1-2; CDR3 protein: CASSPPMGANAGYTF; CDR3 DNA: TGTGCCAGCAGTCCCCCGATGGGCGCTAATGCTGGCTACACCTTC
D gene: .; V gene: TRBV15; clone size: few; J gene: TRBJ1-3; CDR3 protein: CATSTGISSGNTIYF; CDR3 DNA: TGTGCCACCAGTACAGGGATCAGCTCTGGAAACACCATATATTTT
D gene: .; V gene: TRBV11-2; clone size: many; J gene: TRBJ2-5; CDR3 protein: CASSLSSETQYF; CDR3 DNA: TGTGCCAGCAGCTTATCTTCCGAGACCCAGTACTTC
D gene: .; V gene: TRBV10-3; clone size: few; J gene: TRBJ2-7; CDR3 protein: CAIRQGMYEQYF; CDR3 DNA: TGTGCCATCAGGCAGGGCATGTACGAGCAGTACTTC
D gene: .; V gene: TRBV7-9; clone size: few; J gene: TRBJ1-4; CDR3 protein: CASRNREPNEKLFF; CDR3 DNA: TGTGCCAGCCGGAACAGGGAACCAAATGAAAAACTGTTTTTT
D gene: .; V gene: TRBV5-1; clone size: .; J gene: TRBJ1-3; CDR3 protein: CASSPSGGLGNTIYF; CDR3 DNA: TGCGCCAGCAGCCCTAGCGGGGGGCTTGGAAACACCATATATTTT
D gene: TRBD1; V gene: TRBV7-2; clone size: many; J gene: TRBJ2-2; CDR3 protein: CASSLRTGGASGELFF; CDR3 DNA: TGTGCCAGCAGCTTGCGTACAGGGGGCGCGTCCGGGGAGCTGTTTTTT
D gene: TRBD1; V gene: TRBV20-1; clone size: many; J gene: TRBJ1-1; CDR3 protein: CSAIPPRGLALNTEAFF; CDR3 DNA: TGCAGTGCTATCCCACCCAGGGGGCTGGCTTTGAACACTGAAGCTTTCTTT
D gene: .; V gene: TRBV28; clone size: many; J gene: TRBJ2-5; CDR3 protein: CASSLTRVVTQYF; CDR3 DNA: TGTGCCAGCAGTTTAACGAGAGTGGTGACCCAGTACTTC
D gene: .; V gene: TRBV11-3; clone size: many; J gene: TRBJ2-7; CDR3 protein: CASSSFPSYEQYF; CDR3 DNA: TGTGCCAGCAGCTCCTTTCCCTCCTACGAGCAGTACTTC
D gene: .; V gene: TRBV6-4; clone size: .; J gene: TRBJ1-2; CDR3 protein: CASSDPARGFGYTF; CDR3 DNA: TGTGCCAGCAGTGACCCCGCGCGCGGGTTTGGCTACACCTTC
D gene: TRBD1; V gene: TRBV28; clone size: many; J gene: TRBJ2-5; CDR3 protein: CASSLGTGVQETQYF; CDR3 DNA: TGTGCCAGCAGTTTAGGGACAGGGGTCCAAGAGACCCAGTACTTC
D gene: TRBD1; V gene: TRBV5-1; clone size: few; J gene: TRBJ1-2; CDR3 protein: CASSTRQGAEGYTF; CDR3 DNA: TGCGCCAGCAGCACACGACAGGGGGCTGAGGGCTACACCTTC
D gene: .; V gene: TRBV5-1; clone size: many; J gene: TRBJ1-1; CDR3 protein: CASGLTVSNTEAFF; CDR3 DNA: TGCGCCAGCGGCCTGACAGTCTCGAACACTGAAGCTTTCTTT
D gene: .; V gene: TRBV7-2; clone size: many; J gene: TRBJ2-3; CDR3 protein: CASSLSGWGDTDTQYF; CDR3 DNA: TGTGCCAGCAGCTTAAGCGGCTGGGGAGACACAGATACGCAGTATTTT
D gene: .; V gene: TRBV7-9; clone size: .; J gene: TRBJ2-3; CDR3 protein: CASSSPDGTSTDTQYF; CDR3 DNA: TGTGCCAGCAGCTCCCCGGACGGGACTAGCACAGATACGCAGTATTTT
D gene: .; V gene: TRBV6-6; clone size: .; J gene: TRBJ2-7; CDR3 protein: CASSYGMDYEQYF; CDR3 DNA: TGTGCCAGCAGTTACGGTATGGATTACGAGCAGTACTTC
D gene: TRBD2; V gene: TRBV20-1; clone size: .; J gene: TRBJ2-2; CDR3 protein: CSAKAGVSTGELFF; CDR3 DNA: TGCAGTGCTAAAGCGGGAGTAAGCACCGGGGAGCTGTTTTTT
D gene: TRBD2; V gene: TRBV11-2; clone size: few; J gene: TRBJ2-1; CDR3 protein: CASSSRRGLEGPFF; CDR3 DNA: TGTGCCAGCAGCTCCCGTCGGGGACTAGAGGGTCCGTTCTTC
D gene: .; V gene: TRBV7-2; clone size: many; J gene: TRBJ1-1; CDR3 protein: CASSYGQIAFF; CDR3 DNA: TGTGCCAGCAGCTATGGACAGATCGCTTTCTTT
D gene: .; V gene: TRBV27; clone size: many; J gene: TRBJ2-7; CDR3 protein: CASREAGGPYEQYF; CDR3 DNA: TGTGCCAGTCGTGAGGCCGGCGGGCCCTACGAGCAGTACTTC
D gene: .; V gene: TRBV13; clone size: few; J gene: TRBJ1-2; CDR3 protein: CASSFGRDPVLGYTF; CDR3 DNA: TGTGCCAGCAGCTTCGGGAGGGACCCCGTCTTGGGCTACACCTTC
D gene: .; V gene: TRBV28; clone size: many; J gene: TRBJ1-6; CDR3 protein: CASRRLPQGLNSPLHF; CDR3 DNA: TGTGCCAGCAGGCGTTTACCACAGGGACTTAATTCACCCCTCCACTTT
D gene: TRBD1; V gene: TRBV6-1; clone size: .; J gene: TRBJ1-2; CDR3 protein: CASRGDRVNYGYTF; CDR3 DNA: TGTGCCAGCAGAGGGGACAGGGTTAACTATGGCTACACCTTC
D gene: .; V gene: TRBV2; clone size: .; J gene: TRBJ2-5; CDR3 protein: CASRRDPQETQYF; CDR3 DNA: TGTGCCAGCAGGAGGGACCCCCAAGAGACCCAGTACTTC
D gene: .; V gene: TRBV7-2; clone size: few; J gene: TRBJ1-1; CDR3 protein: CASSPGFVAFF; CDR3 DNA: TGTGCCAGCAGCCCAGGGTTTGTTGCTTTCTTT
D gene: .; V gene: TRBV9; clone size: few; J gene: TRBJ2-2; CDR3 protein: CASRAGAGNTGELFF; CDR3 DNA: TGTGCCAGCAGAGCCGGGGCAGGGAACACCGGGGAGCTGTTTTTT
D gene: TRBD2; V gene: TRBV11-2; clone size: many; J gene: TRBJ2-3; CDR3 protein: CASSSGLASTDTQYF; CDR3 DNA: TGTGCCAGCAGCTCGGGACTAGCGAGCACAGATACGCAGTATTTT
D gene: .; V gene: TRBV2; clone size: few; J gene: TRBJ2-5; CDR3 protein: CASSESWVGETQYF; CDR3 DNA: TGTGCCAGCAGTGAAAGTTGGGTGGGGGAGACCCAGTACTTC
D gene: .; V gene: TRBV9; clone size: .; J gene: TRBJ1-1; CDR3 protein: CASSVAGGEVGSEAFF; CDR3 DNA: TGTGCCAGCAGCGTAGCCGGGGGAGAGGTGGGTTCTGAAGCTTTCTTT
D gene: .; V gene: TRBV14; clone size: few; J gene: TRBJ1-1; CDR3 protein: CASRMSMNTEAFF; CDR3 DNA: TGTGCCAGCAGGATGTCTATGAACACTGAAGCTTTCTTT
D gene: .; V gene: TRBV30; clone size: many; J gene: TRBJ1-2; CDR3 protein: CAWSLGRQFNYGYTF; CDR3 DNA: TGTGCCTGGAGTCTGGGGAGACAGTTTAACTATGGCTACACCTTC
D gene: .; V gene: TRBV12-3/TRBV12-4; clone size: few; J gene: TRBJ2-3; CDR3 protein: CASSFTGLGTDTQYF; CDR3 DNA: TGTGCCAGCAGTTTCACGGGTCTAGGCACAGATACGCAGTATTTT
D gene: .; V gene: TRBV18; clone size: many; J gene: TRBJ2-7; CDR3 protein: CASSPGYDSSYEQYF; CDR3 DNA: TGTGCCAGCTCACCAGGGTACGACAGCTCCTACGAGCAGTACTTC
D gene: .; V gene: TRBV28; clone size: many; J gene: TRBJ2-7; CDR3 protein: CASSLAGPAYEQYF; CDR3 DNA: TGTGCCAGCAGTTTGGCGGGTCCGGCCTACGAGCAGTACTTC
D gene: TRBD2; V gene: TRBV4-3; clone size: .; J gene: TRBJ2-7; CDR3 protein: CASSPGLAKHEQYF; CDR3 DNA: TGCGCCAGCAGCCCGGGACTAGCCAAACACGAGCAGTACTTC
D gene: TRBD1; V gene: TRBV13; clone size: many; J gene: TRBJ1-2; CDR3 protein: CASSLKGTGAYGYTF; CDR3 DNA: TGTGCCAGCAGCTTAAAAGGGACAGGGGCGTATGGCTACACCTTC
D gene: TRBD1; V gene: TRBV4-2; clone size: .; J gene: TRBJ2-1; CDR3 protein: CASSQPGQGYNEQFF; CDR3 DNA: TGTGCCAGCAGCCAACCGGGACAGGGGTACAATGAGCAGTTCTTC
D gene: TRBD1; V gene: TRBV6-1; clone size: few; J gene: TRBJ1-6; CDR3 protein: CASSKTGQTVSSHF; CDR3 DNA: TGTGCCAGCAGTAAGACGGGACAGACCGTCTCTTCCCACTTT
D gene: TRBD2; V gene: TRBV11-3; clone size: many; J gene: TRBJ2-1; CDR3 protein: CATSSGGPSSYNEQFF; CDR3 DNA: TGTGCCACCTCTAGCGGGGGCCCCAGCTCCTACAATGAGCAGTTCTTC
D gene: TRBD2; V gene: TRBV28; clone size: many; J gene: TRBJ2-5; CDR3 protein: CASTGTSGFQETQYF; CDR3 DNA: TGTGCCAGCACGGGGACTAGCGGCTTCCAAGAGACCCAGTACTTC
D gene: TRBD1; V gene: TRBV7-2; clone size: few; J gene: TRBJ1-2; CDR3 protein: CASSLAQGKYGYTF; CDR3 DNA: TGTGCCAGCAGCTTGGCACAGGGGAAGTATGGCTACACCTTC
D gene: .; V gene: TRBV7-9; clone size: many; J gene: TRBJ1-6; CDR3 protein: CASSLPRVGVSPLHF; CDR3 DNA: TGTGCCAGCAGCTTGCCTCGGGTTGGGGTTTCACCCCTCCACTTT
D gene: .; V gene: TRBV11-3; clone size: many; J gene: TRBJ2-3; CDR3 protein: CASSPNYGDTQYF; CDR3 DNA: TGTGCCAGCAGCCCGAACTACGGGGATACGCAGTATTTT
D gene: .; V gene: TRBV5-1; clone size: .; J gene: TRBJ1-1; CDR3 protein: CASSTPMGTKDLSTDTEAFF; CDR3 DNA: TGCGCCAGCAGCACTCCCATGGGGACCAAGGACCTCTCCACGGACACTGAAGCTTTCTTT